This T cell receptor (beta chain) was found in a study of tumor-infiltrating lymphocytes in oesophageal squamous cell carcinoma. This clonotype turned up a few times. TCRdb used MiXCR to reprocess the PCR reads, holding one entry per CDR3 protein. The sample holds 5,600 or so distinct CDR3 sequences; 14% to 15% are singletons and the top ten take approximately 17%. The CDR3 is 16 amino acids. Germline loops: CDR1 DFQATT, CDR2 SNEGSKA (reference sequence). With 3 bases removed from V and 4 bases from J, the gap between germline ends came to 21 bases. This sequence originates from a male donor with esophageal squamous cell carcinoma. The sequenced sample consisted of esophageal tumor tissue. The chain carries TRBV20-1 and TRBJ1-1; unclear D gene. CDR3 sequence reads: CSASKLKPGVGTEAFF. The CDR3 DNA reads TGCAGTGCTAGTAAGCTTAAACCAGGTGTTGGCACTGAAGCTTTCTTT.